This TCR beta chain was obtained from a study of T cells in Graves' hyperthyroidism and ophthalmopathy (dated 2019 in TCRdb). Looking at the study overall: Peripheral blood was collected at initial diagnosis, before any treatment. The roughly 91 discovery patients were randomly divided into training and test sets at a 7:3 ratio. According to the paper, TCR Vbeta CDR3 sequencing was carried out on approximately 140 peripheral blood samples, which came from fewer than 50 ophthalmopathy, around 75 hyperthyroidism and approximately 17 progressor patients. To identify distinguishing TCR V-J signatures, a discovery cohort of some 99 patients was used, comprising some 45 with Graves' ophthalmopathy and 57 with stable Graves' hyperthyroidism. After blood sampling, hyperthyroidism patients were treated with methimazole at a starting dose of 30 mg daily, and ophthalmopathy patients were treated with high-dose intravenous methylprednisolone. Whether ophthalmopathy could be predicted prospectively was tested in an independent validation cohort made up of about 20 hyperthyroidism patients plus 17 patients who later progressed to ophthalmopathy. In addition, the study compared T-cell repertoires in thyroid tissue and in blood from roughly 6 Graves' hyperthyroidism patients.

Stable Graves' hyperthyroidism was defined as no progression to ophthalmopathy during 18 months of follow-up. Hyperthyroidism patients were newly diagnosed, with disease duration under 2 months, and aged 18 to 65 years. Any patient with an uncontrolled infection, another autoimmune disease, pregnancy or lactation was excluded. Diagnoses were established on the basis of clinical symptoms, serum thyroxine and TRAb, thyroid ultrasound, and orbital computed tomography. Ficoll-Paque density gradient centrifugation was used to isolate PBMCs from around 10 ml of fresh peripheral blood. Trizol reagent was used to extract total RNA, and RNA quality was then checked on an Agilent 2100 Bioanalyzer. The CDR3 covers 14 residues, taking in both the cysteine and the phenylalanine. The kept DNA is CDR3 alone, 42 bases in frame from the first base. Sequences LGHDT (CDR1) and YNNKEL (CDR2) are obtained from the germline V gene (reference sequence). Relative to germline, V is 2 bases shorter and J is 0 bases shorter, with 7 bases between their ends.

With regard to this clonotype: Its cognate antigen has yet to be identified. The input lacks base qualities; no much larger clone sits a single base away.

The TCR beta CDR3 regions were amplified from the RNA transcripts. For the first round of RT-PCR on the TCR CDR3, the HTBI primer set was used together with the Qiagen OneStep RT-PCR kit. The libraries were constructed in a second round of multiplex PCR and then size-selected and purified. Sequencing of the libraries was done on an Illumina HiSeq2000 using paired-end 100 bp reads. Turning to the authors' computational methods: SOAPnuke was used to process the raw data, removing reads that contained adapters or uncalled bases, had a mean Phred below 15, or lacked an exact match to the constant primer or identifier. High-quality paired reads were merged with COPE v1.2.5, and unique nucleotide sequences were defined as clonotypes. MiTCR v1.1 was used to align the clonotypes against IMGT TRBV, TRBD and TRBJ reference segments. Analysis was restricted to V-J combinations with a frequency above 0.0001, which covered over 98% of repertoires. A TCS score was defined as the ratio between F50 (clonal expansion) and ExV (chaos), using BLOSUM62-based TCRdist between CDR3 peptides within each V-J. Welch's t-statistics and random forest reduced fewer than 550 V-J features to around 14, which were used in a naive Bayes classifier (R e1071). TCRdb reworked the public reads: Q25 trimming with fastp, MiXCR clone assembly, productive beta chains retained. One record per CDR3 amino acid sequence lists the most common genes and DNA. The V and J calls were determined by TCRdb, not by the authors. Recorded for this sample are approximately 640,000 distinct CDR3 sequences; roughly 17% of them occurred a single time. Around 3.9% of the sample rests with the top ten.

What the study reported, not specific to this receptor: No statistical method was used to set the sample size in advance, and investigators knew the group allocation. Ophthalmopathy was separated from stable hyperthyroidism by a 13 V-J signature model, with about 86% sensitivity and just over 81% specificity obtained in cross-validation and 80%/75% obtained in testing. In validation, progression to ophthalmopathy was predicted by the model with nearly 71% sensitivity and 72.22% specificity, a median of 6.5 months before onset. Most expanded thyroid clonotypes (frequency above 0.001) were also found in blood, which suggests that blood repertoires may mirror thyroid immune responses.

The clonotype comes from a woman younger than 45 with Graves' hyperthyroidism. The sample consisted of blood. The sequence is built from TRBV3-1 and TRBJ1-1, with no confident D gene call. The nucleotide sequence reads TGTGCCAGCAGCCAAAGCGAGCTGAACACTGAAGCTTTCTTT. The translation is CASSQSELNTEAFF.